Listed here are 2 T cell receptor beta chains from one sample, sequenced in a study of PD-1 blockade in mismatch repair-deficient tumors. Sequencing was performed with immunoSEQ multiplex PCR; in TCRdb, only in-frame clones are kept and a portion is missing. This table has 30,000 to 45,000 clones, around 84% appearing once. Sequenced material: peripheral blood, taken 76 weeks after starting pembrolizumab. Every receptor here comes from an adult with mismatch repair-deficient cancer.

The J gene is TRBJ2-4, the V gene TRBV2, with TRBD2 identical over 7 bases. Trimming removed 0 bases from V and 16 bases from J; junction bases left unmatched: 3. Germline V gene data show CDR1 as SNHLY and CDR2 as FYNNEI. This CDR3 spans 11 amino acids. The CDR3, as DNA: TGTGCCAGCAGTGAAGCAACGGGAGGTTACTTC. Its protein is CASSEATGGYF.

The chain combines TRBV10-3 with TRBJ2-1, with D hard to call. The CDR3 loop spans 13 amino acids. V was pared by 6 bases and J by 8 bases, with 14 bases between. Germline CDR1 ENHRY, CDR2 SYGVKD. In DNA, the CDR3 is TGTGCCATCAGCGCGTCGCAGTTCGATGAGCAGTTCTTC. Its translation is CAISASQFDEQFF.